The text below deals with one TCR beta chain. No antigen is known for it. V was shortened by 6 bases and J by 2 bases, with 20 bases between the two germline ends. CDR1 is SGHAT and CDR2 is FQNNGV in the germline V gene. The CDR3 totals 16 residues. This specimen comes from a study of early T cells in non-severe SARS-CoV-2 infection. Researchers tagged individual cDNA molecules with unique molecular identifiers. A single record per CDR3 protein comes from TCRdb applying MiXCR to the 5' RACE reads. The data hold some 38,000 distinct CDR3 sequences, with approximately 5.3% observed a single time. General study results and limits: Anti-spike CD8 responses were favored in VDJdb matching, and private and CD4 specificities were missed.

The sequence came from an adult who was a healthcare worker with PCR-confirmed SARS-CoV-2 infection or an uninfected control (not recorded which). The chain recombines TRBV11-2 with TRBJ2-7; possibly TRBD1 or TRBD2 for D (5 bases each). Sequenced: whole blood. The CDR3 spells CASSWREGTDPYEQYF. The CDR3 DNA follows: TGTGCCAGCAGTTGGAGAGAGGGGACGGACCCCTACGAGCAGTACTTC.